This T cell receptor beta chain emerged from a study of cytomegalovirus exposure and HLA in healthy donors. Worth noting for this clone: Its antigen remains unknown.

This CDR3 has 15 amino acids. J lost 6 bases, V lost 2 bases, and 7 bases had no gene match. CDR1 and CDR2 from the germline V gene are WNHNN and SYGVQD (reference sequence). General study findings and limits: A later analysis showed HLA-associated TCR beta chains outstripping equally common others in clonal expansion. Rarity characterized most TCR sequences, yet some public TCRs appeared in many donors. For presence/absence analyses, sequencing depth was assumed to be roughly uniform across donors. Productive status was seen about 90% or about 30% of the time for most TCR beta V segments in an earlier analysis.

Researchers ran the PCR with 60 Vbeta and 13 Jbeta primers. Measured with immunoSEQ multiplex PCR; TCRdb has only the in-frame clones, and not every one. Found here are approximately 50,000 clones, around 80% of them singletons; the top ten hold 8.1%. The chain carries TRBV10-1 and TRBJ2-3, with 8 bases identical to TRBD1. The source material was PBMCs. The receptor comes from a young man in good health and CMV-seropositive. CDR3 residues: CASSEGQGAWDTQYF. The CDR3 nucleotides are TGCGCCAGCAGTGAGGGGCAGGGGGCCTGGGATACGCAGTATTTT.